This T cell receptor (beta chain) was sequenced during a study of CD8 T cells in Susac syndrome. Study context: Patients with Susac syndrome, at blood draw, were therapy-naive, on corticosteroids, or on intravenous immunoglobulin alone.

RNA in amounts of roughly 0.45 to 1 ug was reverse transcribed with random hexamers. Multiplex immunoSEQ PCR targeted 54 Vbeta and 13 Jbeta TCR beta segments. In TCRdb, the immunoSEQ multiplex PCR reads were re-called with MiXCR into one record per CDR3 protein. The sample has under 200,000 distinct CDR3 sequences; around nine tenths are singletons. Trimming stripped 3 bases from V and 0 bases from J, with 8 bases between. CDR3 length: 14 residues. The patients with Susac syndrome were individuals who fulfilled the recently defined diagnostic criteria for disease that was either definite or probable.

This TCR came from a human donor with Susac syndrome. V gene TRBV12-3 or TRBV12-4 combines with J gene TRBJ1-1; D is unclear. Sequenced input: CD4+ T cells from PBMCs. CDR3: CASSFSGMNTEAFF. The CDR3 DNA sequence: TGTGCCAGCAGTTTCAGTGGCATGAACACTGAAGCTTTCTTT.